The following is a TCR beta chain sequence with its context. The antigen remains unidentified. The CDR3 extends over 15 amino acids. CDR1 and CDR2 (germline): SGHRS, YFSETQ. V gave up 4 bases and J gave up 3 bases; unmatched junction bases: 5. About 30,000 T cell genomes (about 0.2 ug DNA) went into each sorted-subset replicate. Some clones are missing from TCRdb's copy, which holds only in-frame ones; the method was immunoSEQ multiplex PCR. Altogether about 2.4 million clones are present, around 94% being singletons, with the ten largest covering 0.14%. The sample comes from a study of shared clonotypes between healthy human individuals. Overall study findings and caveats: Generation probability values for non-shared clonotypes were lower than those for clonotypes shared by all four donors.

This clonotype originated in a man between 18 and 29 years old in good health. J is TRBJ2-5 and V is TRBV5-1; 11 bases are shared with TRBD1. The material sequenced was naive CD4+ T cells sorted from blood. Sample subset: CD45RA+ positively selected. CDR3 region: CASSSRDRGEETQYF. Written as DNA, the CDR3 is TGCGCCAGCAGCAGCCGGGACAGGGGGGAAGAGACCCAGTACTTC.